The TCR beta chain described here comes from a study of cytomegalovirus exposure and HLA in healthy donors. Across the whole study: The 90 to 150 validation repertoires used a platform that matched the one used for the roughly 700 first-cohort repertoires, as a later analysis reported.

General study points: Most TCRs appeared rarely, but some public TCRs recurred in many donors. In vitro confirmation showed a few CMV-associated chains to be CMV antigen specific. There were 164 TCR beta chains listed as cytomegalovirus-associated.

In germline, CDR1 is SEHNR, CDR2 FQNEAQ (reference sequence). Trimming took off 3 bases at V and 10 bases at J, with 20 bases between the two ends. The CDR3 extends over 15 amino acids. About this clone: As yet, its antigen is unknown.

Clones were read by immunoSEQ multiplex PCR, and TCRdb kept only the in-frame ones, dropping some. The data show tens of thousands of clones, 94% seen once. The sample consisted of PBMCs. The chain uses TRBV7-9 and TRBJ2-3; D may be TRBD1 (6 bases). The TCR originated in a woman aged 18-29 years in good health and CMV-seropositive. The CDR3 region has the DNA TGTGCCAGCAGCTTTAGCGATTTACAGGGTGATCCGCAGTATTTT. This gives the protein CASSFSDLQGDPQYF.